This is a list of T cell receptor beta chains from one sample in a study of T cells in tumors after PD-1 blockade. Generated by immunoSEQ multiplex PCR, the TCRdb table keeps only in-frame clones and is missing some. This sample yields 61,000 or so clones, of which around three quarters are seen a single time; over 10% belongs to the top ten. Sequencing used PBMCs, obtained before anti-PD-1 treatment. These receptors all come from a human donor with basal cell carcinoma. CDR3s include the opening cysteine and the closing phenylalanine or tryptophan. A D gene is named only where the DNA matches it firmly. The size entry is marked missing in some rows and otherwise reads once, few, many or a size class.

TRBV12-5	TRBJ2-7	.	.	CASGLVRTFTYEQYF	TGTGCTAGTGGTTTGGTACGGACTTTTACCTACGAGCAGTACTTC
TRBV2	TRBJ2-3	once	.	CASRTGGLNTQYF	TGTGCCAGCAGGACCGGGGGGCTTAATACGCAGTATTTT
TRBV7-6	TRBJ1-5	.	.	CASSPFSAGYNQPQHF	TGTGCCAGCAGCCCCTTCTCGGCAGGGTACAATCAGCCCCAGCATTTT
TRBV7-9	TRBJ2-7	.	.	CASSFPTHDEQYF	TGTGCCAGCAGCTTCCCTACGCACGACGAGCAGTACTTC
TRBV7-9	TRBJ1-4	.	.	CASSLAGVREKLFF	TGTGCCAGCAGCTTAGCGGGGGTACGGGAAAAACTGTTTTTT
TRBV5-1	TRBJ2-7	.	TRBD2	CASSLAGGVHEQYF	TGCGCCAGCAGTCTAGCGGGGGGCGTCCACGAGCAGTACTTC
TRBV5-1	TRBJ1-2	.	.	CASSPAGGSYGYTF	TGCGCCAGCAGCCCCGCGGGGGGATCCTATGGCTACACCTTC
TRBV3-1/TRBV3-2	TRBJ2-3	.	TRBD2	CASSRGVSGGSTDTQYF	TGTGCCAGCAGCCGCGGGGTTAGCGGGGGAAGCACAGATACGCAGTATTTT
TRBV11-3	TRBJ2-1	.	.	CASSLTLDLTGNNSYNEQFF	TGTGCCAGCAGCCTTACCCTTGATCTGACAGGTAACAATTCCTACAATGAGCAGTTCTTC
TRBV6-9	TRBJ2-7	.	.	CASSYLVRDDSYEQYF	TGTGCCAGCAGTTATTTAGTGAGGGATGACTCCTACGAGCAGTACTTC
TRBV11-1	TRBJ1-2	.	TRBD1	CASSSRDRIYGYTF	TGTGCCAGCAGCTCCAGGGACAGGATCTATGGCTACACCTTC
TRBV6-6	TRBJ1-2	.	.	CARGGWVGDTTTGYTF	TGTGCCCGGGGGGGGTGGGTGGGGGACACAACGACAGGCTACACCTTC
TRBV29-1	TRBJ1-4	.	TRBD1	CSVRGGATNEKLFF	TGCAGCGTCAGGGGGGGAGCAACTAATGAAAAACTGTTTTTT
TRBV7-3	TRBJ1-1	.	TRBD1	CASSSRQGMRTEAFF	TGTGCCAGCAGCAGCAGACAGGGGATGAGGACTGAAGCTTTCTTT
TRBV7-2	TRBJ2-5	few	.	CASNFWGPLETQYF	TGTGCCAGCAACTTTTGGGGGCCTTTGGAGACCCAGTACTTC
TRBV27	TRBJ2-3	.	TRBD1	CASRGQGGTDTQYF	TGTGCCAGCAGGGGACAGGGCGGCACAGATACGCAGTATTTT
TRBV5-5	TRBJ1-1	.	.	CASSLLIRTLNTEAFF	TGTGCCAGCAGCTTGCTGATCCGGACTCTGAACACTGAAGCTTTCTTT
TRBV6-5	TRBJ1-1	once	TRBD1	CASREDRGVTEAFF	TGTGCCAGCAGAGAGGACAGGGGAGTCACTGAAGCTTTCTTT
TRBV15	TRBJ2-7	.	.	CATSSGYEQYF	TGTGCCACCAGCAGCGGCTACGAGCAGTACTTC
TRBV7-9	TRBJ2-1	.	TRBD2	CASSFGGGAYNEQFF	TGTGCCAGCAGCTTTGGCGGGGGGGCCTACAATGAGCAGTTCTTC
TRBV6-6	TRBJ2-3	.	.	CASSYFLPVDTQYF	TGTGCCAGCAGTTACTTCCTTCCGGTAGATACGCAGTATTTT
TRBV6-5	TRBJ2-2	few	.	CASSWETGELFF	TGTGCCAGCAGCTGGGAGACCGGGGAGCTGTTTTTT
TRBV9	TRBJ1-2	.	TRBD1	CASSVGTGGNYGYTF	TGTGCCAGCAGCGTTGGGACAGGTGGTAACTATGGCTACACCTTC
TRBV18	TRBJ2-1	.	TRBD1	CASSRDRDRASNEQFF	TGTGCCAGCTCACGGGATAGGGACAGGGCCTCTAATGAGCAGTTCTTC
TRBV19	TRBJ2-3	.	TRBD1	CASSLYTGASTDTQYF	TGTGCCAGTAGCCTCTACACAGGGGCTTCCACAGATACGCAGTATTTT
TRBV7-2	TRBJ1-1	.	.	CASSFGTGNTEAFF	TGTGCCAGCAGCTTTGGAACTGGGAACACTGAAGCTTTCTTT
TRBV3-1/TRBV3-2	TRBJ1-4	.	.	CASSHRTENEKLFF	TGTGCCAGCAGCCATCGGACAGAGAATGAAAAACTGTTTTTT
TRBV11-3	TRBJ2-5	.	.	CASSRRDFKETQYF	TGTGCCAGCAGCAGACGGGACTTTAAAGAGACCCAGTACTTC
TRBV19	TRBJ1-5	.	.	CASKERTVSNQPQHF	TGTGCCAGTAAGGAACGGACAGTTAGCAATCAGCCCCAGCATTTT
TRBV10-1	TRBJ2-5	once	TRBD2	CASSETLAGGETQYF	TGCGCCAGCAGTGAGACCCTAGCGGGGGGAGAGACCCAGTACTTC
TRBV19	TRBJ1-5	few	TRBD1	CASSIRWGQGDQPQHF	TGTGCCAGTAGCATAAGGTGGGGACAGGGGGATCAGCCCCAGCATTTT
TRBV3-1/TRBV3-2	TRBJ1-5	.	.	CASSQGTANQPQHF	TGTGCCAGCAGCCAAGGGACAGCCAATCAGCCCCAGCATTTT
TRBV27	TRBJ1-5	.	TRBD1	CASSLAGQQPQHF	TGTGCCAGCAGTTTGGCGGGACAGCAGCCCCAGCATTTT